This entry lists 30 T cell receptor beta chains sequenced from one sample in a study of response to subunit inactivated influenza vaccine. TCRdb itself ran the RT-PCR reads through MiXCR, one entry per CDR3 protein. The data hold 150,000 to 200,000 distinct CDR3 sequences, with around 8.8% observed a single time. The material sequenced was non-naive T cells sorted from PBMCs, taken on the day of vaccination. These receptors all come from a man in his fifties who received an inactivated influenza vaccine.

This clonotype came up many times. The CDR3 protein is CASSPPYRQGFYEQYF. The DNA for the CDR3 is TGTGCCAGCAGCCCTCCCTATAGACAGGGTTTCTACGAGCAGTACTTC. This chain links TRBV7-9 with TRBJ2-7; 7 positions match TRBD1. The V segment lost 5 bases and the J segment 3 bases; nucleotides outside the gene matches: 13. Germline CDR1 SEHNR, CDR2 FQNEAQ (reference sequence). This CDR3 spans 16 amino acids.

This chain joins TRBV4-1 and TRBJ1-2; 7 positions match TRBD1. CDR3 length: 14 residues. Unmatched junction bases numbered 4, after V lost 3 bases and J lost 3 bases. Germline CDR1 MGHRA, CDR2 YSYEKL. The CDR3 is CASSHGQGDYGYTF. CDR3 DNA sequence: TGCGCCAGCAGCCACGGTCAGGGGGACTATGGCTACACCTTC.

The CDR3 nucleotides are TGTGCCAGCAGCCAAAACACGGGACGGCCGGGGTACTTC. This translates into CASSQNTGRPGYF. The chain combines TRBV7-2 with TRBJ2-7; D possibly matches TRBD1 or TRBD2 (5 bases each). The germline V and J ends were trimmed by 5 bases and 12 bases, with 20 bases remaining between them. CDR3 length equals 13 residues. In germline, CDR1 is SGHTA, CDR2 FQGNSA.

This clonotype was observed a handful of times. The chain recombines TRBV29-1 with TRBJ2-3; 12 positions agree with TRBD1. The CDR3 runs 13 residues. With 7 bases clipped from V and 7 bases from J, the junction kept 6 bases outside the gene matches. Per germline, CDR1 SQVTM and CDR2 ANQGSEA. This chain's CDR3 is CSAPGQGAHTQYF. Written as DNA, the CDR3 is TGCAGCGCCCCGGGACAGGGGGCACATACGCAGTATTTT.

This clonotype was recorded at least ten times. V is TRBV28 and J is TRBJ2-3; D remains unclear. The germline V and J ends were trimmed by 5 bases and 4 bases, with 4 bases remaining between them. This CDR3 spans 11 amino acids. Germline V lookup: CDR1 MDHEN, CDR2 SYDVKM. The DNA of the CDR3 is TGTGCCAGCAGTGCGGCAGATACGCAGTATTTT. Protein product: CASSAADTQYF.

V usage is TRBV4-1 and J usage is TRBJ1-1; 7 nucleotides match TRBD1. The CDR3 length is 14 residues. Trimming removed 0 bases from V and 11 bases from J; junction bases left unmatched: 9. CDR1 and CDR2 (germline): MGHRA, YSYEKL. The CDR3 sequence is CASSQDFDRVHAFF. In DNA, the CDR3 is TGCGCCAGCAGCCAAGATTTCGACAGGGTGCACGCTTTCTTT.

The count of this clonotype is one. V gene TRBV7-2 combines with J gene TRBJ2-3; 13 bases agree with TRBD2. Losses at the gene ends were 5 bases for V and 4 bases for J; bases not matched to a gene: 3. The germline gives CDR1 SGHTA, CDR2 FQGNSA. There are 15 residues in the CDR3. The CDR3 protein is CASSKLAGGPDTQYF. The CDR3 bases are TGTGCCAGCAGCAAACTAGCGGGAGGGCCAGATACGCAGTATTTT. The whole variable domain, filled in from reference TRBV7-2 and TRBJ2-3, reads GAGVSQSPSNKVTEKGKDVELRCDPISGHTALYWYRQSLGQGLEFLIYFQGNSAPDKSGLPSDRFSAERTGGSVSTLTIQRTQQEDSAVYLCASSKLAGGPDTQYFGPGTRLTVL.

The chain carries TRBV4-3 and TRBJ2-7; 10 nucleotides agree with TRBD2. This CDR3 contains 18 residues. V was pared by 0 bases and J by 2 bases, with 10 bases of the junction left unmatched. Germline V gene sequence: CDR1 LGHNA, CDR2 YSLEER. Written as DNA, the CDR3 is TGCGCCAGCAGCCAAGATATCCTTGCTAGCGGGGGAACCTACGAGCAGTACTTC. This gives the protein CASSQDILASGGTYEQYF.

Only a few counts were recorded for this clonotype. The chain carries TRBV11-2 and TRBJ2-2; a possible D gene is TRBD1 (6 bases). Trimming pared 3 bases from V and 1 base from J, leaving 18 bases between. The V gene's germline CDR1 is SGHAT and CDR2 FQNNGV. There are 18 residues in the CDR3. CDR3 protein: CASSLRHQGRVNTGELFF. DNA for the CDR3: TGTGCCAGCAGCTTGAGACATCAGGGGCGTGTGAACACCGGGGAGCTGTTTTTT.

In this sample, this clonotype turned up a few times. The chain is built from TRBV27 and TRBJ2-5, with 8 nucleotides matching TRBD2. Per the germline V gene, CDR1 is MNHEY and CDR2 is SMNVEV (reference sequence). Trimming removed 4 bases from V and 5 bases from J; junction bases left unmatched: 15. The CDR3 spans 17 residues. CDR3 sequence (DNA): TGTGCCAGCAGTTCGTCGTCAGCGGGAGTAGTTATGGAGACCCAGTACTTC. Translating gives CASSSSSAGVVMETQYF.

This clonotype has ten or more counts. The DNA of the CDR3 is TGCAGCGTTCTCACTTTTAGCACAGATACGCAGTATTTT. Amino acids: CSVLTFSTDTQYF. The V call is TRBV29-1, the J call TRBJ2-3; the D is unclear. The CDR3 totals 13 residues. Deletions cut 5 bases from V and 0 bases from J, with 9 bases between. Germline lookup yields CDR1 SQVTM and CDR2 ANQGSEA.

This clonotype was observed at least ten times. This rearrangement joins TRBV7-2 to TRBJ2-5, with 7 bases matching TRBD1. This CDR3 is 17 amino acids long. V shed 2 bases and J 2 bases; nucleotides not matched to a gene: 11. The V gene's germline CDR1 is SGHTA and CDR2 FQGNSA. The CDR3 sequence: CASSLRGTDYFQETQYF. DNA for the CDR3: TGTGCCAGCAGCTTAAGGGGGACAGATTATTTTCAAGAGACCCAGTACTTC.

This rearrangement joins TRBV6-5 to TRBJ2-3; D unresolved. The CDR3 is 14 residues long. V lost 0 bases and J 0 bases, leaving 4 bases between the germline ends. Germline V CDR1 and CDR2: MNHEY, SVGAGI. DNA of the CDR3: TGTGCCAGCAGTTACTCGTACAGCACAGATACGCAGTATTTT. Protein sequence: CASSYSYSTDTQYF.

In this sample, this clonotype turned up many times. The chain combines TRBV5-1 with TRBJ1-1; D is possibly TRBD1 (5 bases). V lost 1 base, J lost 1 base, and 14 bases lay in between. The germline V gene has CDR1 SGHRS and CDR2 YFSETQ. The CDR3 is made up of 16 amino acids. CDR3: CASSLTAGPRNTEAFF. The CDR3 DNA follows: TGCGCCAGCAGCTTGACGGCAGGGCCTCGGAACACTGAAGCTTTCTTT.

The chain combines TRBV2 with TRBJ2-2; maybe TRBD1 (5 bases). In germline, CDR1 is SNHLY, CDR2 FYNNEI. Trimming left V 3 bases short and J 2 bases short, with 16 bases between. This CDR3 spans 17 amino acids. CDR3 nucleotides: TGTGCCAGCAGTGATTATTTCTTGGACAAAAACACCGGGGAGCTGTTTTTT. This codes for CASSDYFLDKNTGELFF.

This clonotype was observed many times. The rearrangement joins TRBV5-1 to TRBJ1-1, with 8 bases that match TRBD1. CDR3 length: 16 residues. The J segment lost 0 bases and the V segment lost 0 bases, leaving 4 bases of the junction unmatched. CDR1 and CDR2 (germline): SGHRS, YFSETQ. CDR3 in amino acids: CASSLEPTGVNTEAFF. The CDR3 coding sequence is TGCGCCAGCAGCTTGGAACCGACAGGGGTGAACACTGAAGCTTTCTTT.

This clonotype was detected a few times. The J gene is TRBJ1-5, the V gene TRBV6-1; D gene unclear. Germline V gene sequence: CDR1 MNHNS, CDR2 SASEGT. This CDR3 has 13 amino acids. Trimming cost V 5 bases and J 0 bases, with 5 bases left between them. Here the CDR3 DNA reads TGTGCCAGCAGTCCCAATAGCAATCAGCCCCAGCATTTT. Translated: CASSPNSNQPQHF.

This clonotype was recorded a few times. The V call is TRBV7-9, the J call TRBJ1-2, with D possibly TRBD1 on 5 matching bases. The ends were cut back, 4 bases at V and 0 bases at J, with 9 bases in the middle. The germline V gene encodes CDR1 SEHNR and CDR2 FQNEAQ (reference sequence). The CDR3 runs 14 residues. The CDR3 loop is CASSSGSTNYGYTF. For the CDR3, the DNA is TGTGCCAGCAGCTCAGGGTCTACTAACTATGGCTACACCTTC.

This clonotype was seen many times. This chain uses TRBV6-5 with TRBJ2-5, with TRBD2 identical over 13 bases. This CDR3 is built from 15 residues. Germline-derived CDR1 and CDR2 are MNHEY and SVGAGI. The V gene end was trimmed by 2 bases and the J gene end by 9 bases; junction bases not matched to a gene: 6. The CDR3 DNA is TGTGCCAGCAGTTACCCCTCGGGGACTAGCGGGGCCCAGTACTTC. Translated, it gives CASSYPSGTSGAQYF.

A few counts support this clonotype. The chain joins TRBV7-6 to TRBJ2-2; 10 bases line up with TRBD1. The CDR3 is 15 amino acids. Trimming took 5 bases from V and 4 from J; bases not matched to a gene: 4. Germline-derived CDR1 and CDR2 are SGHVS and FNYEAQ. CDR3 sequence reads: CASSARTGGTGELFF. Written as DNA, the CDR3 is TGTGCCAGCAGCGCCAGGACAGGGGGCACCGGGGAGCTGTTTTTT.

This clonotype was detected many times. V and J are TRBV7-2 and TRBJ1-5; D is uncertain. Germline assignment: CDR1 SGHTA and CDR2 FQGNSA. V dropped 5 bases and J dropped 3 bases, with 14 bases sitting between them. This CDR3 comprises 15 residues. CDR3 protein: CASSASGLNNQPQHF. Here the CDR3 DNA reads TGTGCCAGCAGCGCCTCTGGACTGAACAATCAGCCCCAGCATTTT.

This clonotype occurred a few times. V gene TRBV30 combines with J gene TRBJ1-5; D is ambiguous. V was cut by 2 bases and J by 4 bases, with 9 bases left in between. Germline V gives CDR1 GTSNPN, CDR2 SVGIG (reference sequence). The CDR3 loop spans 13 amino acids. The CDR3 DNA is TGTGCCTGGAGTCCCCAGGCTAATCAGCCCCAGCATTTT. Its protein is CAWSPQANQPQHF.

The CDR3 is CASSQDQDSGGYEQYF. Written as DNA, the CDR3 is TGTGCCAGCAGCCAAGATCAAGACAGCGGGGGATACGAGCAGTACTTC. J is TRBJ2-7 and V is TRBV3-1; 8 nucleotides match TRBD2. Germline lookup yields CDR1 LGHDT and CDR2 YNNKEL (reference sequence). The CDR3 is 16 amino acids. The V and J ends lost 0 bases and 4 bases, in that order; junction bases with no gene match: 8.

The chain uses TRBV29-1 and TRBJ2-5; 13 bases are shared with TRBD2. Germline assignment: CDR1 SQVTM and CDR2 ANQGSEA. With V trimmed by 4 bases and J by 5 bases, 7 bases remained unmatched. CDR3 length equals 15 residues. DNA of the CDR3: TGCAGCGTTGGGACTAGCGGGAGCCCCGGGGAGACCCAGTACTTC. Translated: CSVGTSGSPGETQYF.

This clonotype was seen repeatedly, ten times or more. The chain employs TRBV6-2 or TRBV6-3 and TRBJ2-1, with D possibly being TRBD1 or TRBD2 (5 bases each). The CDR3 has 13 amino acids. The germline V gene encodes CDR1 MNHEY and CDR2 SVGEGT. V gave up 3 bases and J gave up 6 bases, with 9 bases separating them. DNA of the CDR3: TGTGCCAGCAGTTATTTGGGACCCAATGAGCAGTTCTTC. It yields the protein CASSYLGPNEQFF.

This clonotype has more than one count but fewer than ten. The rearrangement links TRBV12-3 or TRBV12-4 to TRBJ2-7; D possibly uses TRBD1 or TRBD2 (5 bases each). V lost 3 bases, J lost 0 bases, and 12 bases lay in between. This CDR3 region has 15 residues. CDR3 nucleotide sequence: TGTGCCAGCAGTTTTGGGTGGGGGAGCTCCTACGAGCAGTACTTC. As protein: CASSFGWGSSYEQYF.

The chain recombines TRBV6-2 or TRBV6-3 with TRBJ2-5; 8 bases are a match to TRBD1. There are 15 residues in the CDR3. Germline values: CDR1 MNHEY, CDR2 SVGEGT. The V segment lost 6 bases and the J segment 1 base; nucleotides outside the gene matches: 7. The DNA for the CDR3 is TGTGCCAGCAGCCGAAATACAGGGGGCCAAGAGACCCAGTACTTC. The encoded protein is CASSRNTGGQETQYF.

The chain couples TRBV7-9 to TRBJ2-7, with D maybe TRBD1 (6 bases). V was shortened by 4 bases and J by 6 bases, with 13 bases between the two germline ends. CDR1 is SEHNR, CDR2 FQNEAQ, per germline (reference sequence). There are 13 residues in the CDR3. DNA for the CDR3: TGTGCCAGCAGCTCCAGGGGAAATACCGAGCAGTACTTC. Its translation: CASSSRGNTEQYF.

A note on this clonotype: A much bigger clone sits one base away, suggesting this may be a read error. CDR3 nucleotides: TGTGCCGGTAGCAGGTGGGAGCAGTTCTTC. Protein: CAGSRWEQFF. The gene calls are TRBV28 and TRBJ2-1, with D unresolved. The CDR3 extends over 10 amino acids. V lost 11 bases and J 10 bases, leaving 12 bases between the germline ends. Germline V lookup: CDR1 MDHEN, CDR2 SYDVKM.

This chain uses TRBV10-3 with TRBJ2-1, with 8 bases fitting TRBD2. The length of the CDR3 is 14 residues. Germline CDR1 and CDR2: ENHRY and SYGVKD. V lost 8 bases to trimming and J lost 6 bases; unmatched junction nucleotides: 9. For the CDR3, the DNA is TGTGCCATCCGTAGCACACTAGCGGCCAATGAGCAGTTCTTC. Its translation is CAIRSTLAANEQFF.